The present T cell receptor beta chain was sequenced within a study of cytomegalovirus exposure and HLA in healthy donors (dated 2017 in TCRdb). Regarding the study in general: According to an earlier analysis of 550 to 700 of the donors, 150 million to 200 million T cells yielded some 120 million unique TCR beta sequences and approximately 280 Gb of sequence data. High-throughput TCR immunosequencing, statistical association of individual TCRs with disease status, and machine learning were combined to predict cytomegalovirus infection status. The study aimed to test whether cataloging public T cell receptors could reveal signatures of past pathogen exposure. In a later analysis, previously published TCR beta repertoires from 550 to 700 donors were re-analyzed and high-resolution HLA genotyping was added so that TCR occurrence patterns could be studied. A handful of DR-DQ haplotypes were handled as single units for association and clustering because linkage in the cohort was strong. Of the 350 to 400 genotyped donors, roughly 85% fell in the genetic ancestry cluster associated with self-reported Caucasian donors. The later analysis used no new phenotypic data to find candidate immune exposures, relying instead on TCR beta sequences and their occurrence across donors. Donor age, sex, ethnicity and CMV serostatus were compiled alongside the repertoire data. The T cell repertoires of several hundred subjects were profiled by immunosequencing and related to cytomegalovirus serostatus. Both class I and class II loci were covered by HLA typing, at four-digit resolution. On average, over 200,000 unique TCR beta nucleotide sequences were sequenced per donor among 398 genotyped donors of the cohort, with 15% to 20% of those sequences being non-productive. An earlier analysis of nearly 600 of the donors applied high-throughput TCR beta sequencing to assess whether each TCR beta V gene segment acted as functional or pseudogenic. Typing coverage varied by locus: 629-630 donors for A, B, C, DRB1 and DQB1; approximately 520 for DQA1; 606 for DPA1; more than 450 for DPB1. Approximately 300 gigabases of sequencing data and 70 million to 85 million unique TCR sequences were included in an early release covering around 600 HLA-typed donors. All discovery cohort repertoires had been generated on a single sequencing platform. Besides the first cohort of around 700 subjects, a separate validation cohort made up of roughly 120 different subjects was used. A later genetic analysis used genome-wide SNP genotypes for about 60% of the roughly 700 donors, treating that subset as a discovery cohort. Study-wide findings and limitations: Linkage disequilibrium might explain the correlated functional status among segregating V segments, but an unknown experimental factor could not be ruled out. It was suggested by the authors that the approach could potentially be generalized to other disease states and immunological phenotypes. According to a later analysis, TCR association rates differed among HLA loci, with DRB1 alleles showing the most associated TCRs and HLA-C alleles showing the fewest. A cluster of highly shared sequence variants was judged likely to be a technical artifact of the sequencing pipeline. A further reported finding was that TCR beta sequences accurately predicted the HLA-A and HLA-B alleles for most subjects in the first cohort. In a later analysis, HLA-associated TCR beta chains were found to be more clonally expanded and to have lower generation probabilities than equally common non-associated chains. The 87-base-pair reads could not distinguish some IMGT-functional V segments, including TRBV6-2 and TRBV6-3, so those segments were excluded. Across donors, most TCR sequences were observed very rarely, whereas some public TCRs were present in many individuals. Broadly in line with IMGT annotations, most TCR beta V segments showed up in productive rearrangements about 87% or about 30% of the time in an earlier analysis of around 550 of the donors. According to a later genetic analysis, donors in an Asian-associated ancestry cluster had fewer N-insertions in productive TCRs than the approximately 700-donor mean. A later genetic analysis associated a missense DCLRE1C variant with V-gene and J-gene trimming of TCR beta chains, and an independent cohort replicated the association. The presence/absence analyses assumed that sequencing depth was roughly uniform across donors, and that assumption may not be true. When HLA alleles, especially DR and DQ, strongly co-occurred, TCR associations were difficult to assign to individual alleles. Fewer than 20 rarely observed V segments, including chromosome 9 orphons, were excluded from the earlier analysis of almost 600 of the donors because counts were too low. This cohort had only TCR beta chains sequenced, and the lack of alpha or paired-chain data limited which features could be detected. Cytomegalovirus status was reported to be diagnosed by the classifier with high specificity and sensitivity in both the original and validation cohorts. According to a later analysis, most CMV-associated TCR beta chains appeared to be HLA-restricted, and the HLA associations seemed to be driven largely by CMV exposure. The study listed 150 to 200 TCR beta chains as associated with cytomegalovirus. Immune exposure information for the cohort was limited to CMV serostatus. Because some donors lacked HLA typing at each locus, the association tests relied only on the typed subset. In vitro tests confirmed that a few of the cytomegalovirus-associated TCR beta chains recognize cytomegalovirus antigens. According to a later analysis, parvovirus B19, influenza, CMV and Epstein-Barr virus appeared linked to several top co-occurrence clusters. A later analysis associated about 18,000 TCR beta sequences with specific HLA alleles at a false discovery rate of 0.05.

The cohort consisted of hundreds of healthy bone marrow donors. Cohort members were all nominally healthy when sampled, although unrecorded immune exposures were likely present. The donor was CMV seropositive and was included in the group of 250 to 350 seropositive cohort members. A peripheral blood sample was provided by each donor, and peripheral blood mononuclear cells were used for TCR beta sequencing. The Qiagen DNeasy Blood Extraction Kit was used to extract genomic DNA from the blood cell samples. Worth noting for this clone: The antigen this receptor binds is unknown. Per-nucleotide qualities are absent, and no much larger clonotype sits a single base away.

Libraries were constructed by the immunoSEQ multiplex PCR assay. The multiplex PCR relied on a mix of 60 forward primers for TCR Vbeta segments and 13 reverse primers for TCR Jbeta segments. Amplification of the CDR3 region of rearranged TCR beta genes was performed with a multiplex PCR assay on genomic DNA. On the Illumina HiSeq System, the amplified TCR beta libraries were sequenced as 87-base-pair reads. The authors processed their data as follows. In a later analysis, 77 million or so unique TCR beta chains were counted across the 500 to 700 repertoires, and about 9.9 million of these chains were shared by at least two donors. A nearest-neighbor algorithm error-corrected the raw reads and collapsed the reads into unique sequences, merging closely related sequences to remove PCR and sequencing errors. CDR3 sequences were aligned to IMGT reference sequences to assign V, D and J gene segments. For a sequence to be retained, a match of at least six nucleotides to both a V gene segment and a J gene segment was required. A rearrangement counted as productive if the CDR3 had no stop codons and remained in frame with V and J, and every other rearrangement counted as non-productive. CDR3 was defined according to IMGT convention as the region running from the second conserved V-encoded cysteine to the conserved J-encoded phenylalanine. In an earlier analysis of 587 of the donors, sequences lacking an unambiguous match to a single V gene segment were excluded. An earlier analysis of roughly 590 of the donors called V segments functional above 56.7% productive rearrangements and segregating when the between-donor standard deviation exceeded 5%. A statistical classification framework was developed to diagnose cytomegalovirus status using the catalog of TCR beta chain sequences. A later analysis assigned V and J genes by comparing TCR nucleotide sequences with IMGT/GENE-DB human TR gene sequences. In a later analysis, CDR3 sequences and most-parsimonious VDJ recombination scenarios were assigned using the TCRdist pipeline. In a later analysis, every TCR beta chain was defined by the combination of its CDR3 amino acid sequence and its V-gene family, and reads without a unique V-gene family were dropped. A later analysis removed 550 to 700 highly shared, low-generation-probability nucleotide sequences to deal with suspected cross-contamination and a sequencing artifact. In a later analysis, a clonal expansion index for each public chain was calculated from normalized within-repertoire ranks of inferred template counts. Generation probabilities in a later analysis came from a VDJ recombination model fitted to out-of-frame rearrangements, and those results were checked against IGoR. A later analysis scored TCR-TCR, TCR-HLA and TCR-CMV co-occurrence with hypergeometric tests, applying a repertoire-size bias correction to TCR pairs. In a later analysis, false discovery rates were estimated by permuting HLA or CMV assignments 20 times. In a later analysis, co-occurring TCRs were grouped with DBSCAN, and TCRdist sequence similarity was added when clustering was performed within HLA-allele-positive subsets. Repertoires with fewer than 30,000 or more than 120,000 public chains were left out of co-occurrence clustering, as were about 5 repertoires with anomalous nucleotide sharing. Sourced from immuneACCESS, this table was stored by TCRdb with only in-frame sequences that have V and J called. A share of the clones is absent; for the studies checked, an unresolved V gene accounts for under half, and the remainder has no known explanation. That table supplies the V and J calls and clone size; D and trimming were determined from the DNA. This sample comprises approximately 100,000 clones, roughly 86% of them detected only once. The ten largest clones capture 9% to 9.5% of the sample.

The V end gives up 4 bases and the J end 0 bases, leaving 3 bases in the junction not matched to a gene. CDR1 and CDR2 were assigned from the germline V gene as SGHDT and YYEEEE. The CDR3 goes from the cysteine to the phenylalanine over 14 residues. The retained sequence is limited to the CDR3, 42 bases, with the frame set at the first base. Specimen: PBMCs. In this chain, TRBV5-6 is recombined with TRBJ2-7; 8 nucleotides in the junction match TRBD1. The source of this sequence is a man aged 25 to 45 in good health and CMV-seropositive. CDR3 protein: CASSRQGSSYEQYF. The DNA sequence is given as TGTGCCAGCAGCAGACAGGGGAGCTCCTACGAGCAGTACTTC.